This T cell receptor beta chain was obtained from a study of T-cell memory formation after mild COVID-19. Study at large: TCR clusters mostly belonged to single donors.

TCRdb re-called the 5' RACE reads through MiXCR, storing one row per CDR3 protein. The table records some 40,000 distinct CDR3 sequences, 6% to 7.5% of them present only once. CDR3 size: 16 residues. Germline V gene sequence: CDR1 LGHDT, CDR2 YNNKEL (reference sequence). The V gene end was trimmed by 0 bases and the J gene end by 7 bases; junction bases not matched to a gene: 3. Whole-study findings and limits: The study found balanced CD4/CD8 in clones contracting day 15 to 85 and a CD4+ lean in later expanders. CM and EM subsets held most contracting CD4+ clones; EMRA held CD8+ ones. The authors did not confirm SARS-CoV-2 specificity of second-wave clones peaking day 37.

This clonotype came up a few times. Its specificity is unknown. J is TRBJ2-1 and V is TRBV3-1; 13 positions agree with TRBD2. The specimen sequenced was PBMCs or a T cell subset sorted from them (not recorded which). The TCR comes from an adult who had mild COVID-19 (a few samples of this study predate the infection). Cell type and time point are not known. The CDR3 spells CASSQDTSGGANEQFF. The CDR3 DNA follows: TGTGCCAGCAGCCAAGATACTAGCGGGGGGGCAAATGAGCAGTTCTTC.